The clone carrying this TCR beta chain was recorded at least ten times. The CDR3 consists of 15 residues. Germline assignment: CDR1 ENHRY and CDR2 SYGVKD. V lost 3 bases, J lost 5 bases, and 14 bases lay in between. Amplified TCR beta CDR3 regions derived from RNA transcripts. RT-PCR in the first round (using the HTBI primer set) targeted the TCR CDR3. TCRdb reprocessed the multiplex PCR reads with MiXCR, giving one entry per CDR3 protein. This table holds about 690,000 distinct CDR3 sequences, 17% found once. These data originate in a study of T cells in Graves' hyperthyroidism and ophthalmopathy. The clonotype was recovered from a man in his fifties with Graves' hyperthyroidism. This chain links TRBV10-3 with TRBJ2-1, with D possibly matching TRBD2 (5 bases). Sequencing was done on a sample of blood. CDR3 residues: CAISDPAEIHNEQFF. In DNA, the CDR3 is TGTGCCATCAGTGACCCAGCGGAGATACACAATGAGCAGTTCTTC.